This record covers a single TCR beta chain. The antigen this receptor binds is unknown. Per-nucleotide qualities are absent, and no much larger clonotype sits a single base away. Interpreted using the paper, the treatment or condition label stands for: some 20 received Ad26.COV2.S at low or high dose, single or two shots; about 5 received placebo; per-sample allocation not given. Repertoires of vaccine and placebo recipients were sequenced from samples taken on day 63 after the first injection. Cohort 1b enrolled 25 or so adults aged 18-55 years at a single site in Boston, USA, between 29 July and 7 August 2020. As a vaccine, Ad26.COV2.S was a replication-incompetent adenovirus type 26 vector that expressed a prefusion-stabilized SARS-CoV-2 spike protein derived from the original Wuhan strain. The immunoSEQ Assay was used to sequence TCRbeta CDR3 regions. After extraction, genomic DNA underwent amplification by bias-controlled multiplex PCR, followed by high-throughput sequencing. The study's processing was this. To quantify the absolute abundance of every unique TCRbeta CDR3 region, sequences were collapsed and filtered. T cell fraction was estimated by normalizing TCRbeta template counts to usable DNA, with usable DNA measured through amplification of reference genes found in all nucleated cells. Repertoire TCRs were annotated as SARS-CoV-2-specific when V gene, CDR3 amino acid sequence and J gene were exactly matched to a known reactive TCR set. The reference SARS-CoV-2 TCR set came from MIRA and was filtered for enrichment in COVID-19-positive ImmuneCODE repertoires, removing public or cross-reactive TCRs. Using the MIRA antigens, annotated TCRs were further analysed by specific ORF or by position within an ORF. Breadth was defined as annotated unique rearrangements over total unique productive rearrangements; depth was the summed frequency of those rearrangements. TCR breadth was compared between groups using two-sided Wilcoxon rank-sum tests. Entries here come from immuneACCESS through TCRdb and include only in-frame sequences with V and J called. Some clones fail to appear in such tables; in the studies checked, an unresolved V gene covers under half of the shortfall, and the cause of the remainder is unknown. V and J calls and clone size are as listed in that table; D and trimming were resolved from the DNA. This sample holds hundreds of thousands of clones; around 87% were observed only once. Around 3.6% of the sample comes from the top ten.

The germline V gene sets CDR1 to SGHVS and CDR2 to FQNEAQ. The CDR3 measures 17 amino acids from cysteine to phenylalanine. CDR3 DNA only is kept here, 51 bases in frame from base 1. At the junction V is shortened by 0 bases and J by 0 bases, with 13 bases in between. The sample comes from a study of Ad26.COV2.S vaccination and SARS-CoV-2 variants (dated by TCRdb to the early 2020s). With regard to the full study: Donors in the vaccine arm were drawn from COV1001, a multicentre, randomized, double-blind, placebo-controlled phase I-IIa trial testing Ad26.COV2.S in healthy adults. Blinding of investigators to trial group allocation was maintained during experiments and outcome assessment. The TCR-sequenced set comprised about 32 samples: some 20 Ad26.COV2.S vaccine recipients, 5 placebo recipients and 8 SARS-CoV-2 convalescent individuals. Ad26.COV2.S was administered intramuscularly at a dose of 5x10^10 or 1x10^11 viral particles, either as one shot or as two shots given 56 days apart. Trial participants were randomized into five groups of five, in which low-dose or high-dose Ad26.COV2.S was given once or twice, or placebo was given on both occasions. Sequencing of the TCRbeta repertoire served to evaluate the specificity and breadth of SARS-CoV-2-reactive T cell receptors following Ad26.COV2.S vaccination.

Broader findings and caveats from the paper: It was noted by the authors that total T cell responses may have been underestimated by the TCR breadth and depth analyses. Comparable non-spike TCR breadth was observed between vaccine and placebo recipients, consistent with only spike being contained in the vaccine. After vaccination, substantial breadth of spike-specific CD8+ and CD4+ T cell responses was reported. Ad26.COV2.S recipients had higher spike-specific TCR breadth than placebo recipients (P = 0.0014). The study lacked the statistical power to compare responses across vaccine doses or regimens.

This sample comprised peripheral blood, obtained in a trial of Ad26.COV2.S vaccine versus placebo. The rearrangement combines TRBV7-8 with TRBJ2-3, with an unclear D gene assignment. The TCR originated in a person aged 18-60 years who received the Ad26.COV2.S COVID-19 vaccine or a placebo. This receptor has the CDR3 CASSLARQTPSTDTQYF. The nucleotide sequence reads TGTGCCAGCAGCTTAGCGCGGCAGACACCTAGCACAGATACGCAGTATTTT.